The 11 T cell receptor beta chains below all came from one sample that was sequenced in a study of human T cells and chemical hapten exposure. Time point specified: pre-sensitization, week 0. Treatment specified: therapeutic diphenylcyclopropenone sensitization with weekly scalp DPC. MiXCR, run by TCRdb on the RACE reads, gives a single entry per CDR3 protein. The sample consists of 38,000 or so distinct CDR3 sequences, roughly 7.2% of them appearing once. The sample consisted of whole blood, taken in connection with sensitization to the hapten diphenylcyclopropenone (DPC). The receptors derive from a woman aged 45-65 years with alopecia areata. Some clones in this sample may be carry-over from other donors' samples.

V gene TRBV9 combines with J gene TRBJ1-3, with D unresolved. The CDR3 is 14 residues long. V dropped 0 bases and J dropped 2 bases, with 6 bases sitting between them. Germline V gene data show CDR1 as SGDLS and CDR2 as YYNGEE. The CDR3 DNA sequence: TGTGCCAGCAGCGTAGATGGTACTGGAAACACCATATATTTT. The encoded protein is CASSVDGTGNTIYF.

The chain uses TRBV6-6 and TRBJ1-2; 7 bases align to TRBD1. From germline, CDR1 is MNHNY and CDR2 SVGAGI (reference sequence). V trimming: 6 bases; J trimming: 4 bases; junction bases outside the gene matches: 5. The CDR3 extends over 13 amino acids. This chain's CDR3 is CASSSTGFYGYTF. CDR3 coding DNA: TGTGCCAGCAGCTCGACAGGGTTCTATGGCTACACCTTC.

This clonotype has a handful of counts. The V gene is TRBV28, the J gene TRBJ1-1; tentative D call: TRBD1 (6 bases). Germline values: CDR1 MDHEN, CDR2 SYDVKM. Trimming shortened V by 6 bases and J by 4 bases, and 18 bases separated the two germline ends. The CDR3 extends over 15 amino acids. CDR3 protein: CASRGERGATTEAFF. The CDR3 DNA follows: TGTGCCAGCAGGGGGGAAAGGGGGGCCACCACTGAAGCTTTCTTT.

This clonotype was found many times. The chain is built from TRBV27 and TRBJ2-3; tentative D call: TRBD1 (6 bases). CDR3 length equals 18 residues. Germline V gene data show CDR1 as MNHEY and CDR2 as SMNVEV (reference sequence). The V gene lost 3 bases and the J gene lost 0 bases, with 19 bases spanning the gap. The CDR3 coding sequence is TGTGCCAGCAGTTTCCGCCGGACAGCCTCGCTCAGCACAGATACGCAGTATTTT. Translation gives CASSFRRTASLSTDTQYF.

This clonotype has ten or more counts. This rearrangement joins TRBV7-3 to TRBJ2-2; the D gene is possibly TRBD2 (6 bases). The ends were cut back, 5 bases at V and 4 bases at J, with 14 bases in the middle. Germline V gene data show CDR1 as SGHTA and CDR2 as FQGTGA. The CDR3 totals 15 residues. CDR3 sequence reads: CASSQTTGATGELFF. The CDR3 DNA reads TGTGCCAGCAGCCAAACGACGGGAGCCACCGGGGAGCTGTTTTTT. Together with reference TRBV7-3 and TRBJ2-2, the CDR3 gives the full variable domain: GAGVSQTPSNKVTEKGKYVELRCDPISGHTALYWYRQSLGQGPEFLIYFQGTGAADDSGLPNDRFFAVRPEGSVSTLKIQRTERGDSAVYLCASSQTTGATGELFFGEGSRLTVL.

This clonotype came up many times. DNA of the CDR3: TGCAGTGCTAGCGCGACACTAGCGGGATCCAAAAACATTCAGTACTTC. Its protein is CSASATLAGSKNIQYF. The rearrangement joins TRBV20-1 to TRBJ2-4, with 10 bases fitting TRBD2. Germline CDR1 reads DFQATT; CDR2 reads SNEGSKA (reference sequence). The trim removed 3 bases at V and 2 bases at J, leaving 7 bases unmatched. This CDR3 is 16 amino acids long.

This clonotype was recorded at least ten times. The CDR3 nucleotides read TGTGCCAGCAGCCAAGAGGTAGGACGGGAGCAGTTCTTC. This sequence encodes CASSQEVGREQFF. The rearrangement links TRBV7-9 to TRBJ2-1, with no clear D. From germline, CDR1 is SEHNR and CDR2 FQNEAQ (reference sequence). Deletions cut 5 bases from V and 10 bases from J, with 15 bases between. This CDR3 is 13 amino acids long.

At least ten counts were recorded for this clonotype. The genes are TRBV7-6 and TRBJ2-3; the D gene is possibly TRBD2 (7 bases). V lost 1 base and J lost 3, with 11 bases in between. Germline CDR1 SGHVS, CDR2 FNYEAQ. The CDR3 loop spans 15 amino acids. This CDR3 reads CASSLEGGKTDTQYF. The CDR3 DNA sequence: TGTGCCAGCAGCTTAGAGGGGGGGAAGACAGATACGCAGTATTTT. The entire variable domain, with the rest obtained from reference TRBV7-6 and TRBJ2-3, is as follows: GAGVSQSPRYKVTKRGQDVALRCDPISGHVSLYWYRQALGQGPEFLTYFNYEAQQDKSGLPNDRFSAERPEGSISTLTIQRTEQRDSAMYRCASSLEGGKTDTQYFGPGTRLTVL.

There are many counts of this clonotype. V is TRBV29-1 and J is TRBJ2-2; either TRBD1 or TRBD2 may fit D (5 bases each). CDR1 and CDR2 from the germline V gene are SQVTM and ANQGSEA. The CDR3 length is 14 residues. With 7 bases removed from V and 2 bases from J, the gap between germline ends came to 14 bases. The CDR3: CSASFGTNTGELFF. The DNA for the CDR3 is TGCAGCGCGTCGTTCGGGACCAACACCGGGGAGCTGTTTTTT.

This chain links TRBV23-1 with TRBJ2-1, with 8 positions matching TRBD2. TRBV23-1 is annotated as an ORF whose role is uncertain. The CDR3 sequence is 17 residues long. Trimming removed 0 bases from V and 3 bases from J; junction bases left unmatched: 7. Here the CDR3 DNA reads TGCGCCAGCAGTCAATCTCTAGCGGGCGATTGCTACAATGAGCAGTTCTTC. Protein: CASSQSLAGDCYNEQFF.

This clonotype was detected a few times. The chain has TRBV7-3 and TRBJ2-6; D is undetermined. The ends were cut back, 0 bases at V and 3 bases at J, with 6 bases in the middle. This CDR3 has 15 residues. Germline assignment: CDR1 SGHTA and CDR2 FQGTGA. The CDR3 loop is CASSLTSGGANVLTF. CDR3 DNA sequence: TGTGCCAGCAGCTTAACTAGTGGTGGGGCCAACGTCCTGACTTTC. Complete variable domain (other parts from reference TRBV7-3 and TRBJ2-6): GAGVSQTPSNKVTEKGKYVELRCDPISGHTALYWYRQSLGQGPEFLIYFQGTGAADDSGLPNDRFFAVRPEGSVSTLKIQRTERGDSAVYLCASSLTSGGANVLTFGAGSRLTVL.